The source of this T cell receptor (beta chain) is a study of blood T cell repertoires in COVID-19. Study information: Sites in the United States, Italy and Spain provided acute and convalescent COVID-19 samples. T cells, B-cell-depleted T cells, or PBMCs provided the cDNA or gDNA that served as material.

Original processing methods: Using reference gene primer amplification, nucleated cell counts were estimated. Clones were read by immunoSEQ multiplex PCR, and TCRdb kept only the in-frame ones, dropping some. D and trimming come from the DNA, and the V and J calls and clone size come from that table. This sample yields over 200,000 clones, of which about 90% are seen a single time; under 1.5% belongs to the top ten. Germline V gene data show CDR1 as SEHNR and CDR2 as FQNEAQ (reference sequence). The V gene lost 6 bases and the J gene lost 4 bases, with 15 bases spanning the gap. This CDR3 region has 14 residues.

The TCR was taken from a man in his thirties or forties with acute or convalescent COVID-19. Sequencing input: peripheral blood. The chain carries TRBV7-9 and TRBJ1-2, with D unclear. CDR3 in amino acids: CASRRTSGSYGYTF. The CDR3 DNA is TGTGCCAGCAGAAGAACCTCCGGGAGCTATGGCTACACCTTC.